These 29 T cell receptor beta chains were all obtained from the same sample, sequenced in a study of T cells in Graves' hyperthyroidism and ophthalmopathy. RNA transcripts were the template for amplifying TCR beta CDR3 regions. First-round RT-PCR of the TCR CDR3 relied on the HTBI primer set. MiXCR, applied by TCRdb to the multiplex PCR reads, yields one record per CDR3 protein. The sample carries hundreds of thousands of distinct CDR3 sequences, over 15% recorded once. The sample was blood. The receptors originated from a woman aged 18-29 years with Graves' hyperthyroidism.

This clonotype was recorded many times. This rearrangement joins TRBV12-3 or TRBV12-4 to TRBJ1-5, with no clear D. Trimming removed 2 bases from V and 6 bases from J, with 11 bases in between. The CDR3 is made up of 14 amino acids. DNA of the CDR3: TGTGCCAGCAGTTTAATGCGGACGGGTCAGCCCCAGCATTTT. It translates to CASSLMRTGQPQHF.

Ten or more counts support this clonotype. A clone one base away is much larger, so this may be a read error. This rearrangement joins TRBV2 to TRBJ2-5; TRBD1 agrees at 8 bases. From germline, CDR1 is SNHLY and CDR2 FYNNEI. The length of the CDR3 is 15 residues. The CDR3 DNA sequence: TGTGCCAGCAGCGAAGCAGGGGGCGGAAGGGAGACCCAGTACTTC. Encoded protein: CASSEAGGGRETQYF.

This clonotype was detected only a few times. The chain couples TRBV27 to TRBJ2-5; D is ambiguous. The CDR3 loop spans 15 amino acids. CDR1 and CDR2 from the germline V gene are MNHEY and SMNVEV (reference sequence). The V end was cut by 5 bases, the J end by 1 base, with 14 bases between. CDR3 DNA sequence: TGTGCCAGCAGTCTACTCTTTAATGCCCAAGAGACCCAGTACTTC. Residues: CASSLLFNAQETQYF.

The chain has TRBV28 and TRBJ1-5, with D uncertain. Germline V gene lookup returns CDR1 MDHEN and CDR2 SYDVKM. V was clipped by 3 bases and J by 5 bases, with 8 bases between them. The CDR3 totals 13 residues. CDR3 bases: TGTGCCAGCAGTTTTGAGGGTTATCAGCCCCAGCATTTT. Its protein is CASSFEGYQPQHF.

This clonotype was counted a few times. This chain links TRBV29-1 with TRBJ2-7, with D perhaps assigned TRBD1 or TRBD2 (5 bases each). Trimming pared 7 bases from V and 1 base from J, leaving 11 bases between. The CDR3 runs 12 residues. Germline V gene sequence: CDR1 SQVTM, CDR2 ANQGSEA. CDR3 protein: CSGGTDSYEQYF. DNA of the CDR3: TGCAGCGGAGGGACGGATTCCTACGAGCAGTACTTC.

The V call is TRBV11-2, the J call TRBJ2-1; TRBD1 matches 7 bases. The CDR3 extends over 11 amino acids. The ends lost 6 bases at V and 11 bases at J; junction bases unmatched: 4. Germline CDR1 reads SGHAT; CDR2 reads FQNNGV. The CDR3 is CASSWDSQQFF. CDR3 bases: TGTGCCAGCAGTTGGGACAGTCAGCAGTTCTTC.

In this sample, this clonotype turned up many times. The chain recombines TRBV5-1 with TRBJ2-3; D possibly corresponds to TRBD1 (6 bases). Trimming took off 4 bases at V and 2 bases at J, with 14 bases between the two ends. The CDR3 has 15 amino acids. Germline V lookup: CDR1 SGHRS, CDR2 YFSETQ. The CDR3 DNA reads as TGCGCCAGCAGCCGATTTACAGGGTCCACAGATACGCAGTATTTT. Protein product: CASSRFTGSTDTQYF.

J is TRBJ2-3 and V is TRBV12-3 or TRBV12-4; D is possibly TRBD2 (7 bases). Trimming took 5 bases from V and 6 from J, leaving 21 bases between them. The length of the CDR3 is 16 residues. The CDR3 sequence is CASSPGLGGGQDTQYF. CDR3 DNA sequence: TGTGCCAGCAGTCCAGGGCTAGGGGGGGGGCAGGATACGCAGTATTTT.

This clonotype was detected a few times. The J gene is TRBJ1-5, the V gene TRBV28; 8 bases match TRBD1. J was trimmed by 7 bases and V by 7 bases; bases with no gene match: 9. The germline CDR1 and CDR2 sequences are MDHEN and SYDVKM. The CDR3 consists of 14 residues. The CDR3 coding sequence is TGTGCCAGCATCATGACGCAGGGGGCCCAGCCCCAGCATTTT. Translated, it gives CASIMTQGAQPQHF.

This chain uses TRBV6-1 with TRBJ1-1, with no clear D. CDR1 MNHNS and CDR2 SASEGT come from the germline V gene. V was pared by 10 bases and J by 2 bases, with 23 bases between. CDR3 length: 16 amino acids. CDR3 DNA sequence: TGTGCCACCAAAGGTTTTTCGGCAGGATCCAACACTGAAGCTTTCTTT. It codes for CATKGFSAGSNTEAFF.

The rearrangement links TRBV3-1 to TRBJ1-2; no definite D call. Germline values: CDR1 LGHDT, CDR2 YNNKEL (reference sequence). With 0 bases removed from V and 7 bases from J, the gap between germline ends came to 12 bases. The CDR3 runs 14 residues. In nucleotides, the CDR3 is TGTGCCAGCAGCCAAGATACATGGACGGGTGGCTACACCTTC. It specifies CASSQDTWTGGYTF.

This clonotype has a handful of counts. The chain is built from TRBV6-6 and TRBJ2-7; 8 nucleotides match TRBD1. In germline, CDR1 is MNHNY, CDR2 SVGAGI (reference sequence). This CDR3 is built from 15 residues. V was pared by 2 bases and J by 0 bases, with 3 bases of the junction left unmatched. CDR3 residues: CASSYGQGASYEQYF. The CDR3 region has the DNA TGTGCCAGCAGTTACGGGCAGGGGGCCTCCTACGAGCAGTACTTC.

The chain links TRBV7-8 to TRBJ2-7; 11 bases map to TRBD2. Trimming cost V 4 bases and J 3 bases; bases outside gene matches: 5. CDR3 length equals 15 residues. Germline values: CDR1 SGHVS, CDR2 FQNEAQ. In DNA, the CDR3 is TGTGCCAGCAGCTCTCGACTAGCGGGACGCTACGAGCAGTACTTC. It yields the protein CASSSRLAGRYEQYF.

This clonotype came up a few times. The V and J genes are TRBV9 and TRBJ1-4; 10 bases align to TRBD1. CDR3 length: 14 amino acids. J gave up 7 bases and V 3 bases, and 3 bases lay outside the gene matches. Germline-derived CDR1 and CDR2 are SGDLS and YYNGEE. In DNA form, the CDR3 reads TGTGCCAGCAGCGGGACAGGGGGAGGTGAAAAACTGTTTTTT. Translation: CASSGTGGGEKLFF.

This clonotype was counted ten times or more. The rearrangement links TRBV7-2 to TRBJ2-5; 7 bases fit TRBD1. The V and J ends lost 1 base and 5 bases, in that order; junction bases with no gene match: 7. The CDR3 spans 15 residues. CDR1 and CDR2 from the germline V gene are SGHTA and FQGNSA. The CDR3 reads CASSLVTGARETQYF. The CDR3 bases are TGTGCCAGCAGCTTAGTTACAGGGGCGAGGGAGACCCAGTACTTC.

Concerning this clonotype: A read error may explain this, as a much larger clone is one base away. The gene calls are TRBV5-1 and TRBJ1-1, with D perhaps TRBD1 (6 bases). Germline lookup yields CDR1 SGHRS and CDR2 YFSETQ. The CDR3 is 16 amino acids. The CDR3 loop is CASSLGSGAGNTEALF. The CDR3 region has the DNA TGCGCCAGCAGCTTGGGTTCGGGGGCAGGGAACACTGAAGCTCTCTTT.

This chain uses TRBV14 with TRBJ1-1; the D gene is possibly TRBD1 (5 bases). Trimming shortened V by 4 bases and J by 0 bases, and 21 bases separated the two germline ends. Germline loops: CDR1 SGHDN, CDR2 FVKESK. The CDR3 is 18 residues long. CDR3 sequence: CASSLCRLLAGLNTEAFF. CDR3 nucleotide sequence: TGTGCCAGCAGCCTATGCCGCCTATTGGCAGGGTTGAACACTGAAGCTTTCTTT. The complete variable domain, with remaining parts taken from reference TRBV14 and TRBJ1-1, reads EAGVTQFPSHSVIEKGQTVTLRCDPISGHDNLYWYRRVMGKEIKFLLHFVKESKQDESGMPNNRFLAERTGGTYSTLKVQPAELEDSGVYFCASSLCRLLAGLNTEAFFGQGTRLTVV.

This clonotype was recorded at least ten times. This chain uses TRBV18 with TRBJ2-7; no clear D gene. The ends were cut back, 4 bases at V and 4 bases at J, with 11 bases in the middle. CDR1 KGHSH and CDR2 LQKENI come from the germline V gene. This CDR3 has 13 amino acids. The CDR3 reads CASSRRLEYEQYF. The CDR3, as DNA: TGTGCCAGCTCACGACGCTTGGAGTACGAGCAGTACTTC.

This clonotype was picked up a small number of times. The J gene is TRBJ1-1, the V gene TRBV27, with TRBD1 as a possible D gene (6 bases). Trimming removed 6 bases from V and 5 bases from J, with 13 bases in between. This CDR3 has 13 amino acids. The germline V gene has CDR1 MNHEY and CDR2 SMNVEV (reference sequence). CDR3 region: CASRNRDWTEAFF. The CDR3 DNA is TGTGCCAGCAGGAACAGGGATTGGACTGAAGCTTTCTTT.

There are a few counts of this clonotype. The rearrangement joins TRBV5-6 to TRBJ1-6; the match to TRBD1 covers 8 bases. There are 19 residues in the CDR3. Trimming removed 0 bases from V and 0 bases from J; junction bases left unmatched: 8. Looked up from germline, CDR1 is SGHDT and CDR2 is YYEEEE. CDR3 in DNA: TGTGCCAGCAGCTTGGCCAGGACAGGGTACAACTCCTATAATTCACCCCTCCACTTT. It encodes CASSLARTGYNSYNSPLHF.

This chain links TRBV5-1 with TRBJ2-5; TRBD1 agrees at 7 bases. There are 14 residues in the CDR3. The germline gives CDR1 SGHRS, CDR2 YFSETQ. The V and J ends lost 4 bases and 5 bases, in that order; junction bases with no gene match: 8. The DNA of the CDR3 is TGCGCCAGCAGCCCTAATACAGGGGTGGAGACCCAGTACTTC. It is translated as CASSPNTGVETQYF. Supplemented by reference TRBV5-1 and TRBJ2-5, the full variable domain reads KAGVTQTPRYLIKTRGQQVTLSCSPISGHRSVSWYQQTPGQGLQFLFEYFSETQRNKGNFPGRFSGRQFSNSRSEMNVSTLELGDSALYLCASSPNTGVETQYFGPGTRLLVL.

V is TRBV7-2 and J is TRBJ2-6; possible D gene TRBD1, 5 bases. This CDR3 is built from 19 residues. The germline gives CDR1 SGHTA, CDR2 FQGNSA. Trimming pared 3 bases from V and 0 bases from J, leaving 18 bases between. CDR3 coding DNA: TGTGCCAGCAGCTTCAAACCCCTGGACACGAGCTCTGGGGCCAACGTCCTGACTTTC. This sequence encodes CASSFKPLDTSSGANVLTF.

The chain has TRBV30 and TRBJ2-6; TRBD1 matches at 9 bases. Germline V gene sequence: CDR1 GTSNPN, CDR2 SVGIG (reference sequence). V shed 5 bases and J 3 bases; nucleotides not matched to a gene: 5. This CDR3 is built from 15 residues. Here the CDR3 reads CAWGTGQSGANVLTF. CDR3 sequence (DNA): TGTGCCTGGGGGACAGGGCAAAGTGGGGCCAACGTCCTGACTTTC.

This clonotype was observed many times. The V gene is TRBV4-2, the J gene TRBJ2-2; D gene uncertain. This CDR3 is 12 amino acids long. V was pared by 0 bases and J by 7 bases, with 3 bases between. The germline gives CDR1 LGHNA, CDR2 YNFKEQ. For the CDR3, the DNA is TGTGCCAGCAGCCAAGAAGGCGGGGAGCTGTTTTTT. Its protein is CASSQEGGELFF.

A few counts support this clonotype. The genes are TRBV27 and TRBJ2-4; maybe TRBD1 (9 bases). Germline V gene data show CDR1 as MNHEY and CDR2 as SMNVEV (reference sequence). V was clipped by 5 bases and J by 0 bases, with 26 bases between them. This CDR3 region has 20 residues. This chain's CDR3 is CASSPHRDRVTSGAKNIQYF. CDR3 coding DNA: TGTGCCAGCAGTCCCCACCGGGACAGGGTTACTAGCGGAGCCAAAAACATTCAGTACTTC.

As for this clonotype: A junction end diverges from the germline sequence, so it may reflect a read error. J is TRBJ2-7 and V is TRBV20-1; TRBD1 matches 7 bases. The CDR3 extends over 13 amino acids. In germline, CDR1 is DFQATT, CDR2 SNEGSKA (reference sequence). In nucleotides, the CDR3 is TGCAGTGCCGTTAGGGACAGACAAAACGAGCCGTACTTC. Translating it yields CSAVRDRQNEPYF.

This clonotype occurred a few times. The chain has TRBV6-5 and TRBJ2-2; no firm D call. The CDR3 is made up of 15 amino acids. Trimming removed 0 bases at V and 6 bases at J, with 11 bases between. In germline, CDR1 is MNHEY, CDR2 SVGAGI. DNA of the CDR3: TGTGCCAGCAGTTACTCAGGCGGAGAAGCCGGGGAGCTGTTTTTT. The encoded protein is CASSYSGGEAGELFF.

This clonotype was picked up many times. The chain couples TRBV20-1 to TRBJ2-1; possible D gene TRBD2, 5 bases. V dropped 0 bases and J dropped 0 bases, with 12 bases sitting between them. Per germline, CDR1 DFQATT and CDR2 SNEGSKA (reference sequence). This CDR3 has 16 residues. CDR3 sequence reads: CSARDLTTSSYNEQFF. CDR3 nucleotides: TGCAGTGCTAGAGATCTGACTACGAGCTCCTACAATGAGCAGTTCTTC.

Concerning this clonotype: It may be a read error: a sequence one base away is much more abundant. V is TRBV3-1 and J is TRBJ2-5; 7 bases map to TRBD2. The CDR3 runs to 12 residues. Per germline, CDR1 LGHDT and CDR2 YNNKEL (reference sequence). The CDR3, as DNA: TGTGTCAGCAGCCCAGCGGGGGAGACCCAGTACTTC. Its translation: CVSSPAGETQYF.